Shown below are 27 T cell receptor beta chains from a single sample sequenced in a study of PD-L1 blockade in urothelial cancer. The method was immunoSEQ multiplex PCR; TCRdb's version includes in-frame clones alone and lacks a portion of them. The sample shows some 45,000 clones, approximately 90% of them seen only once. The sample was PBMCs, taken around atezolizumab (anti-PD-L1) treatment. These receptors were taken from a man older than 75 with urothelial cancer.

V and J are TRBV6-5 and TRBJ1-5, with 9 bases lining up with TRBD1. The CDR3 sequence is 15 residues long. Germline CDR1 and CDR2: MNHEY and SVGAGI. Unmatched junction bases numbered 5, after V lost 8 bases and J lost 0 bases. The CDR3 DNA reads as TGTGCCAGCCGACAGGGGGGAAATAGCAATCAGCCCCAGCATTTT. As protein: CASRQGGNSNQPQHF.

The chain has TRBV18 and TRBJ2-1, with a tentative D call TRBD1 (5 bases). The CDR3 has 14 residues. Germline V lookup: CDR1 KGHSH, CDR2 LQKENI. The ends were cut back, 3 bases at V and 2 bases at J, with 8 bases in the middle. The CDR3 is CASSPSTAYNEQFF. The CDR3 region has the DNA TGTGCCAGCTCACCCTCGACAGCCTACAATGAGCAGTTCTTC. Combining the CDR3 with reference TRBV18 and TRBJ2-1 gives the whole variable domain NAGVMQNPRHLVRRRGQEARLRCSPMKGHSHVYWYRQLPEEGLKFMVYLQKENIIDESGMPKERFSAEFPKEGPSILRIQQVVRGDSAAYFCASSPSTAYNEQFFGPGTRLTVL.

As DNA, the CDR3 is TGTGCCAGCAGCCTACGGGGTAGAACCTACGAGCAGTACTTC. Translating gives CASSLRGRTYEQYF. This chain connects TRBV11-2 to TRBJ2-7; TRBD2 might be the D (5 bases). The length of the CDR3 is 14 residues. The germline V gene encodes CDR1 SGHAT and CDR2 FQNNGV. Trimming removed 5 bases from V and 2 bases from J, with 13 bases in between.

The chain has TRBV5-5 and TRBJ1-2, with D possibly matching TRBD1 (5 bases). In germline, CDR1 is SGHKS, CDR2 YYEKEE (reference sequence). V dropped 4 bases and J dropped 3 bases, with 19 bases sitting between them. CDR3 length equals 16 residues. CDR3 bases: TGTGCCAGCAGCCATATCCGGGCCGCGGGGGACTATGGCTACACCTTC. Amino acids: CASSHIRAAGDYGYTF.

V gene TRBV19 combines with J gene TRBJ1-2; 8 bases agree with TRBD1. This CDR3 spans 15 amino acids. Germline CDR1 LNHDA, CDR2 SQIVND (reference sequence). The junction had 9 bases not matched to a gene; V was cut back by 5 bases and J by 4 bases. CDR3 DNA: TGTGCCAGTAGTGGCGGACAGGGACATGGCTATGGCTACACCTTC. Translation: CASSGGQGHGYGYTF.

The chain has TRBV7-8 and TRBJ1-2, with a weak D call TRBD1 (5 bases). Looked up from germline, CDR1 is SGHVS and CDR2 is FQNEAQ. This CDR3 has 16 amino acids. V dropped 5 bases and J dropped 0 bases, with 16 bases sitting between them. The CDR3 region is CASSGQAQRANYGYTF. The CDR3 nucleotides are TGTGCCAGCAGCGGACAAGCACAGCGAGCTAACTATGGCTACACCTTC.

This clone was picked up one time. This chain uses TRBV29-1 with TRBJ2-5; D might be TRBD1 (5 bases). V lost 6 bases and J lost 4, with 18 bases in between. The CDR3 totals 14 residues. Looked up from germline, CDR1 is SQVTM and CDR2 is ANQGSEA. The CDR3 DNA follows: TGCAGCGTGTCGGACGGAGCCACAGGAGAGACCCAGTACTTC. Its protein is CSVSDGATGETQYF.

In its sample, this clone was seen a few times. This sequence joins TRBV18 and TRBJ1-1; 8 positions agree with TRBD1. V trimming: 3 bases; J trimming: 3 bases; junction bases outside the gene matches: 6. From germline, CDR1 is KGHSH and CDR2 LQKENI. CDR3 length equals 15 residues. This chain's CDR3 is CASSPQGARHTEAFF. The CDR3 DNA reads TGTGCCAGCTCACCCCAGGGGGCGAGGCACACTGAAGCTTTCTTT.

The CDR3 sequence is CASSDYVGTEAFF. The CDR3 nucleotides are TGTGCCAGCAGCGACTATGTAGGGACTGAAGCTTTCTTT. The V and J genes are TRBV6-1 and TRBJ1-1; D gene ambiguous. Germline loops: CDR1 MNHNS, CDR2 SASEGT. Trimming removed 6 bases at V and 5 bases at J, with 13 bases between. This CDR3 has 13 residues.

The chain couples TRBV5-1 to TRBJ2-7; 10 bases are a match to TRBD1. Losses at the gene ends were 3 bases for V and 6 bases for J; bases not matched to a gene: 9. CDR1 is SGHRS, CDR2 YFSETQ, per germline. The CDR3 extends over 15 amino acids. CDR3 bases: TGCGCCAGCAGCTCGAGACAGGGGGCGACGGGCGAGCAGTACTTC. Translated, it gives CASSSRQGATGEQYF.

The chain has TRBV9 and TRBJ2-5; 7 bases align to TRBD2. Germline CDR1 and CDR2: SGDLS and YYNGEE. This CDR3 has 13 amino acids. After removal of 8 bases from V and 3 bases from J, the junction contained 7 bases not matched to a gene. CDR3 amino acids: CASSPGLKETQYF. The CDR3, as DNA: TGTGCCAGTTCTCCGGGACTAAAAGAGACCCAGTACTTC.

Here the CDR3 DNA reads TGTGCCTGGAGTGTACAGGGGGCGGGGGAAAAACTGTTTTTT. Translation gives CAWSVQGAGEKLFF. The gene calls are TRBV30 and TRBJ1-4, with TRBD1 matching 9 bases. This CDR3 contains 14 residues. Germline values: CDR1 GTSNPN, CDR2 SVGIG (reference sequence). V lost 0 bases and J lost 8; bases outside the gene matches: 4.

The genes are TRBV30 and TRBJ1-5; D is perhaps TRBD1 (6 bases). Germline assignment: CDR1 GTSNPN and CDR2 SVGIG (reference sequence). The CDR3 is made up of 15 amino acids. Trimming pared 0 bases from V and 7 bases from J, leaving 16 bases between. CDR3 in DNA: TGTGCCTGGAGTGTACCTGGGGGCACGGGGCAGCCCCAGCATTTT. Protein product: CAWSVPGGTGQPQHF.

The CDR3 loop reads CASSKDRFSGNTIYF. The CDR3 nucleotides are TGCGCCAGCAGCAAGGACAGATTCTCTGGAAACACCATATATTTT. V usage is TRBV5-1 and J usage is TRBJ1-3, with D tentatively TRBD1 (6 bases). Germline CDR1 reads SGHRS; CDR2 reads YFSETQ. Trimming shortened V by 4 bases and J by 0 bases, and 11 bases separated the two germline ends. This CDR3 region has 15 residues.

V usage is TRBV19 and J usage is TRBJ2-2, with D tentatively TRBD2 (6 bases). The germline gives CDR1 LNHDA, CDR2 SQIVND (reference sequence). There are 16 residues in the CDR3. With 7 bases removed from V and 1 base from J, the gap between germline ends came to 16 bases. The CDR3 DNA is TGTGCCAGTACTTCCTCGGGACTTCGGAACACCGGGGAGCTGTTTTTT. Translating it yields CASTSSGLRNTGELFF.

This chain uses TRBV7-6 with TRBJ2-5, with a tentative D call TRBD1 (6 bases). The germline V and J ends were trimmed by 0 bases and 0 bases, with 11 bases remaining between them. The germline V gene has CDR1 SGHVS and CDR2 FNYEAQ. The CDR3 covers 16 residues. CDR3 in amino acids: CASSLAATGYQETQYF. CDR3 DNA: TGTGCCAGCAGCTTAGCCGCGACAGGCTACCAAGAGACCCAGTACTTC.

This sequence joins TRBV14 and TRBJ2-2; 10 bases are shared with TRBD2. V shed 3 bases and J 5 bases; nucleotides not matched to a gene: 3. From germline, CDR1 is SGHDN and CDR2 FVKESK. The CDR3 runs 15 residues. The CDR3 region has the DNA TGTGCCAGCAGCCAGCCTAGCGGGAGAACCGGGGAGCTGTTTTTT. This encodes CASSQPSGRTGELFF.

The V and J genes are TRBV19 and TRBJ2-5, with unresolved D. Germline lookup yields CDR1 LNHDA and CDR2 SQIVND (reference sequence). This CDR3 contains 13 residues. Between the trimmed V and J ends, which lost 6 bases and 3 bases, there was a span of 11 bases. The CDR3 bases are TGTGCCAGTAGCTCCCGACATGAAGAGACCCAGTACTTC. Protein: CASSSRHEETQYF.

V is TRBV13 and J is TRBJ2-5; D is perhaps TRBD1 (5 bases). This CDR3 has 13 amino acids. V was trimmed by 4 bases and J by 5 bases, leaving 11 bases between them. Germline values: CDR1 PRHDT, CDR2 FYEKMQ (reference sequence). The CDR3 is CASSSIKGETQYF. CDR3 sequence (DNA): TGTGCCAGCAGCTCTATAAAGGGGGAGACCCAGTACTTC.

The CDR3 DNA follows: TGTGCCAGCAGCCCTTTAGCCGGGACTTTAGTGTTCAATGAGCAGTTCTTC. Its protein product is CASSPLAGTLVFNEQFF. The rearrangement joins TRBV7-2 to TRBJ2-1; TRBD2 is a possible D gene (6 bases). V was trimmed by 5 bases and J by 6 bases, leaving 23 bases between them. Per germline, CDR1 SGHTA and CDR2 FQGNSA. This CDR3 is built from 17 residues.

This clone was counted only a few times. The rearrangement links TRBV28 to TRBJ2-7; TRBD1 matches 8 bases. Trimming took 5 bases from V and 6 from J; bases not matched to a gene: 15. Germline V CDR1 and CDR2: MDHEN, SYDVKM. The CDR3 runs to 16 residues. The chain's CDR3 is CASSPQDRVIQGEQYF. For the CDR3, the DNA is TGTGCCAGCAGTCCCCAGGACAGGGTTATTCAGGGCGAGCAGTACTTC.

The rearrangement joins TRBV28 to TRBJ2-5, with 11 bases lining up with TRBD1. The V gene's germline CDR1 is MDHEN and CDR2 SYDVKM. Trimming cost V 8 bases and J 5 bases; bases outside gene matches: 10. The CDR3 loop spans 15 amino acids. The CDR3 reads CASGDRTGGLETQYF. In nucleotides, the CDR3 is TGTGCCAGCGGGGACCGGACAGGGGGCCTGGAGACCCAGTACTTC. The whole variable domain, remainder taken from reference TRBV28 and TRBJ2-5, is DVKVTQSSRYLVKRTGEKVFLECVQDMDHENMFWYRQDPGLGLRLIYFSYDVKMKEKGDIPEGYSVSREKKERFSLILESASTNQTSMYLCASGDRTGGLETQYFGPGTRLLVL.

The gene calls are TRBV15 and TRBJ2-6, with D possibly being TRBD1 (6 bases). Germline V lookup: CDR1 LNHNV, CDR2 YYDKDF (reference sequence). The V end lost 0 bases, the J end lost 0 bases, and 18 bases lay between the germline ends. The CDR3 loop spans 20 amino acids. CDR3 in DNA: TGTGCCACCAGCAGAGATCTGGGCAGGGGATTCCACTCTGGGGCCAACGTCCTGACTTTC. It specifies CATSRDLGRGFHSGANVLTF.

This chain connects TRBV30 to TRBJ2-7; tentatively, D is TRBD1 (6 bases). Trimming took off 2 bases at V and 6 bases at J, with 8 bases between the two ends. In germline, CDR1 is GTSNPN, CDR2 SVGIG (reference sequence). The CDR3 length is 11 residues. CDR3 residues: CAWSWGREQYF. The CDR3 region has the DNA TGTGCCTGGAGTTGGGGGCGCGAGCAGTACTTC.

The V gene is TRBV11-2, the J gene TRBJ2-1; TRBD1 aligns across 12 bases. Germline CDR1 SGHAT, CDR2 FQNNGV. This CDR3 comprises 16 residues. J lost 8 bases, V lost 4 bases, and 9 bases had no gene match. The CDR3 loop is CASSYRGQGARDEQFF. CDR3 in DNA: TGTGCCAGCAGCTACCGGGGACAGGGGGCGCGGGATGAGCAGTTCTTC. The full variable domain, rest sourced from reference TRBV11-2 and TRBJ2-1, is EAGVAQSPRYKIIEKRQSVAFWCNPISGHATLYWYQQILGQGPKLLIQFQNNGVVDDSQLPKDRFSAERLKGVDSTLKIQPAKLEDSAVYLCASSYRGQGARDEQFFGPGTRLTVL.

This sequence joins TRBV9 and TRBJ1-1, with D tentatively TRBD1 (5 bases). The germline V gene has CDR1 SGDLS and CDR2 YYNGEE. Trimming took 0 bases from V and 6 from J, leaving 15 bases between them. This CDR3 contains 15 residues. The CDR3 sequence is CASSVDGGTLAEAFF. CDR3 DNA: TGTGCCAGCAGCGTAGATGGAGGGACCCTAGCTGAAGCTTTCTTT. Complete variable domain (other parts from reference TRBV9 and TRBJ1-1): DSGVTQTPKHLITATGQRVTLRCSPRSGDLSVYWYQQSLDQGLQFLIQYYNGEERAKGNILERFSAQQFPDLHSELNLSSLELGDSALYFCASSVDGGTLAEAFFGQGTRLTVV.

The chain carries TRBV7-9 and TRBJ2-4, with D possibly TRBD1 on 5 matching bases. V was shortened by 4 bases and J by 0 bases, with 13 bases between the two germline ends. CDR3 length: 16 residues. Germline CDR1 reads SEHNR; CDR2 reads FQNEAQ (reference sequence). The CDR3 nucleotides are TGTGCCAGCAGCTCGAACTCCAGGGTAGCCAAAAACATTCAGTACTTC. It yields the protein CASSSNSRVAKNIQYF.